One and the same sample provided the 4 T cell receptor beta chains below, sequenced in a study of blood T cell repertoires in COVID-19. The method was immunoSEQ multiplex PCR; TCRdb's version includes in-frame clones alone and lacks a portion of them. Of about 190,000 clones listed, around 86% are singletons. Sequenced: peripheral blood. These receptor sequences come from a woman aged 40 to 50 with acute or convalescent COVID-19.

The chain has TRBV24-1 and TRBJ2-1; TRBD1 matches 9 bases. Germline loops: CDR1 KGHDR, CDR2 SFDVKD. The CDR3 sequence is 15 residues long. V was pared by 4 bases and J by 7 bases, with 7 bases of the junction left unmatched. The CDR3: CATSDTQGARNEQFF. The CDR3 nucleotides are TGTGCCACCAGTGACACACAGGGGGCGAGGAATGAGCAGTTCTTC.

This clone has a single count. The rearrangement joins TRBV19 to TRBJ1-1, with a tentative D call TRBD1 (5 bases). Germline CDR1 reads LNHDA; CDR2 reads SQIVND (reference sequence). The V end lost 3 bases, the J end lost 0 bases, and 20 bases lay between the germline ends. The CDR3 has 18 residues. CDR3 sequence reads: CASSIRHNRFLMNTEAFF. CDR3 nucleotides: TGTGCCAGTAGTATCAGACACAACAGGTTTCTAATGAACACTGAAGCTTTCTTT.

This clone showed up just once. The V gene is TRBV9, the J gene TRBJ1-6; D might be TRBD1 (5 bases). V was shortened by 0 bases and J by 10 bases, with 14 bases between the two germline ends. Germline lookup yields CDR1 SGDLS and CDR2 YYNGEE. The CDR3 has 15 amino acids. The CDR3 protein is CASSVDGRVESPLHF. For the CDR3, the DNA is TGTGCCAGCAGCGTAGATGGCAGGGTGGAATCACCCCTCCACTTT.

The genes are TRBV7-8 and TRBJ1-1, with D maybe TRBD1 (5 bases). The length of the CDR3 is 12 residues. V was cut by 5 bases and J by 3 bases, with 7 bases left in between. From germline, CDR1 is SGHVS and CDR2 FQNEAQ. The CDR3 loop is CASSRDYTEAFF. CDR3 sequence (DNA): TGTGCCAGCAGCCGGGACTACACTGAAGCTTTCTTT. Together with reference TRBV7-8 and TRBJ1-1, the CDR3 gives the full variable domain: GAGVSQSPRYKVAKRGQDVALRCDPISGHVSLFWYQQALGQGPEFLTYFQNEAQLDKSGLPSDRFFAERPEGSVSTLKIQRTQQEDSAVYLCASSRDYTEAFFGQGTRLTVV.